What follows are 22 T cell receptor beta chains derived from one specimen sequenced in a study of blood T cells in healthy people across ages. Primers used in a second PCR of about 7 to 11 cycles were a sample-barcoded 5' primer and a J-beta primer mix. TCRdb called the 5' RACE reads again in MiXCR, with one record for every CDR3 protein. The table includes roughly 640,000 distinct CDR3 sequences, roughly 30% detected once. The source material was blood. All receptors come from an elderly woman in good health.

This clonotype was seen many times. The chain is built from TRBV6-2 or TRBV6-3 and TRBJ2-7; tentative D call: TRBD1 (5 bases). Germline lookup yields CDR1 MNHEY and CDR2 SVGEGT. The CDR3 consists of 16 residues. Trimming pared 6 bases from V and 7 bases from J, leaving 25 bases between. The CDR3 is CASSFLRIDRDTEQYF. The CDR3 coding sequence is TGTGCCAGCAGCTTCCTAAGGATTGACAGAGACACGGAGCAGTACTTC.

This CDR3 reads CASREQGRLQPQHF. DNA for the CDR3: TGTGCCAGCAGGGAACAGGGGAGGCTTCAGCCCCAGCATTTT. The gene calls are TRBV2 and TRBJ1-5; 7 bases line up with TRBD1. The CDR3 is 14 amino acids. The V gene end was trimmed by 6 bases and the J gene end by 6 bases; junction bases not matched to a gene: 8. Germline CDR1 and CDR2: SNHLY and FYNNEI.

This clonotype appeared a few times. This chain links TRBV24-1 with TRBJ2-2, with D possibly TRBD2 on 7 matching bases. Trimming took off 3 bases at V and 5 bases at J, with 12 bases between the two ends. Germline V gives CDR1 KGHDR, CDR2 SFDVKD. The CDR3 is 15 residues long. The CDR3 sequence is CATSDPGGRTGELFF. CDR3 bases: TGTGCCACCAGTGATCCGGGGGGCCGAACCGGGGAGCTGTTTTTT.

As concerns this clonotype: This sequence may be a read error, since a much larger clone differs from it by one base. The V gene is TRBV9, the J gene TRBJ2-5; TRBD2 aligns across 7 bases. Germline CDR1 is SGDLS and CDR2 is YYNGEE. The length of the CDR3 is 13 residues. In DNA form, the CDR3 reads TGTGCCAGCAGCGGGACTAGACAAGAGGCCCAGTACTTC. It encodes CASSGTRQEAQYF. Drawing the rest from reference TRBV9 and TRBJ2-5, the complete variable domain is DSGVTQTPKHLITATGQRVTLRCSPRSGDLSVYWYQQSLDQGLQFLIQYYNGEERAKGNILERFSAQQFPDLHSELNLSSLELGDSALYFCASSGTRQEAQYFGPGTRLLVL.

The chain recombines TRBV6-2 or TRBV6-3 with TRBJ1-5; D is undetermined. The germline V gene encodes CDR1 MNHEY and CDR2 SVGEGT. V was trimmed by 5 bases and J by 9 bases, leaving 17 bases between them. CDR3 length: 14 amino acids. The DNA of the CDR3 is TGTGCCAGCAGTCACGATGGAGCTCATCGGCCCCAGCATTTT. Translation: CASSHDGAHRPQHF.

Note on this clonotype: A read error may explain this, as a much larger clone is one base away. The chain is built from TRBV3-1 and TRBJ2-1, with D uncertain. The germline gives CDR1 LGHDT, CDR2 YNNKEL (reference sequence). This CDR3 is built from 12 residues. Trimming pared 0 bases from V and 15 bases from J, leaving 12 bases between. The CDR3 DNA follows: TGTGCCAGCAGCCAAGAGAGGTTAGCCCTGTTCTTC. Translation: CASSQERLALFF.

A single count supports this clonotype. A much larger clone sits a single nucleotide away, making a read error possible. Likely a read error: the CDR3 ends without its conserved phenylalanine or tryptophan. CDR3 coding DNA: TGCAGTGCTAGAGACACCCGTCGACCCGGGGGGTCGGAGCAGTTCCTC. It specifies CSARDTRRPGGSEQFL. The chain links TRBV20-1 to TRBJ2-1; 7 bases agree with TRBD2. Losses at the gene ends were 0 bases for V and 10 bases for J; bases not matched to a gene: 15. Germline CDR1 is DFQATT and CDR2 is SNEGSKA (reference sequence). The CDR3 spans 16 residues.

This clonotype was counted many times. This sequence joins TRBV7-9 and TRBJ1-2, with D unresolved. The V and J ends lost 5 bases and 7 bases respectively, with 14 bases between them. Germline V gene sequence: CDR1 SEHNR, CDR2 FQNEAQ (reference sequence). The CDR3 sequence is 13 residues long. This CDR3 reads CASSLGAKAGYTF. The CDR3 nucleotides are TGTGCCAGCAGCCTGGGCGCGAAGGCTGGCTACACCTTC. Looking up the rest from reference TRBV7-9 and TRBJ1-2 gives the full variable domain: DTGVSQNPRHKITKRGQNVTFRCDPISEHNRLYWYRQTLGQGPEFLTYFQNEAQLEKSRLLSDRFSAERPKGSFSTLEIQRTEQGDSAMYLCASSLGAKAGYTFGSGTRLTVV.

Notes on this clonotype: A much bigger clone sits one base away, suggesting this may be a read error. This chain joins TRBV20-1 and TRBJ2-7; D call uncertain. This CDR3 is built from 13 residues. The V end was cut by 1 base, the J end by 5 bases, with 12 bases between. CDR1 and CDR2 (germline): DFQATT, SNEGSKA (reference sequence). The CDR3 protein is CSARGKFGDEQYF. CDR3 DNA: TGCAGTGCTAGAGGTAAATTCGGCGACGAGCAGTACTTC.

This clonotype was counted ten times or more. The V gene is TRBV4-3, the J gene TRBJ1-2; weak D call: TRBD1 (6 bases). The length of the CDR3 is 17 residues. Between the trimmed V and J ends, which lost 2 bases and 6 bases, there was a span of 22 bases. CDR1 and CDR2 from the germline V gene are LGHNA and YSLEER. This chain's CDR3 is CASSQHPRTALRDGYTF. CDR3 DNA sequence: TGCGCCAGCAGCCAACACCCACGGACAGCCCTAAGAGATGGCTACACCTTC.

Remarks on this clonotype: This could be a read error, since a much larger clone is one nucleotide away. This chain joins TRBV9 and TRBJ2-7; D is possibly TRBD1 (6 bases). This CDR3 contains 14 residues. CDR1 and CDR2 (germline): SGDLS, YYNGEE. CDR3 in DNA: TGTGCCGGCAGCGTCCAGGGGTCCACCTACGAGCAGTACTTC. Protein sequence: CAGSVQGSTYEQYF.

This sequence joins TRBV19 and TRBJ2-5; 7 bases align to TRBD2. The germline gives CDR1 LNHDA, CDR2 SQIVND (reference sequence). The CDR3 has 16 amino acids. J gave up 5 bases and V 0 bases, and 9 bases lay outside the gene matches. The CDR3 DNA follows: TGTGCCAGTAGTATAGATGAGTTAACGGGGGGTGAGACCCAGTACTTC. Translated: CASSIDELTGGETQYF.

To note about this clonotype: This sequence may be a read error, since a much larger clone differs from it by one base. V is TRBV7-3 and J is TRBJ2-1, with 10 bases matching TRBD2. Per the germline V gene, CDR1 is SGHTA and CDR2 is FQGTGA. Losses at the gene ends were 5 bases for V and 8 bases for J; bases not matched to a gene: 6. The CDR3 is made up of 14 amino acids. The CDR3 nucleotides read TGTGCCAGCAGCCGAGCGGGGGGGTACGATGAGCAGTTCTTC. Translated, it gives CASSRAGGYDEQFF.

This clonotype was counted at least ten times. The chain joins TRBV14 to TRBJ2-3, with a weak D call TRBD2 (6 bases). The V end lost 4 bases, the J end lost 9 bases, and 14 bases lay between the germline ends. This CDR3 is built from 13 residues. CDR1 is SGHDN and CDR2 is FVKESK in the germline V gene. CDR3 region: CASSPPVSGTQYF. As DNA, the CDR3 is TGTGCCAGCAGCCCCCCCGTGAGCGGGACGCAGTATTTT.

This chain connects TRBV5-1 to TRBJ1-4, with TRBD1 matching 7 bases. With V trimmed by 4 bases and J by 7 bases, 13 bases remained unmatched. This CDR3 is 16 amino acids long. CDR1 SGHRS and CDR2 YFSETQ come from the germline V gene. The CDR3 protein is CASSTGTVVVAEKLFF. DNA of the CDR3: TGCGCCAGCAGCACAGGGACAGTCGTCGTAGCTGAAAAACTGTTTTTT.

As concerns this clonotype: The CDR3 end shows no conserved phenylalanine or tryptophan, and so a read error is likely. The DNA of the CDR3 is TGTGCCAGCAGCTTAGGGCTAGCCCAAGAGACCCAGTTCGTC. This sequence encodes CASSLGLAQETQFV. J is TRBJ2-1 and V is TRBV7-3, with D tentatively TRBD2 (5 bases). Between the trimmed V and J ends, which lost 2 bases and 13 bases, there was a span of 18 bases. Germline V gene data show CDR1 as SGHTA and CDR2 as FQGTGA. CDR3 length equals 14 residues.

CDR3 nucleotides: TGTGCCAGCAGTGGGGCAGGACTAGGTCAGCCCCAGCATTTT. It specifies CASSGAGLGQPQHF. The chain combines TRBV25-1 with TRBJ1-5, with D uncertain. The CDR3 spans 14 residues. V was pared by 4 bases and J by 6 bases, with 13 bases between. Germline V gene lookup returns CDR1 MGHDK and CDR2 SYGVNS.

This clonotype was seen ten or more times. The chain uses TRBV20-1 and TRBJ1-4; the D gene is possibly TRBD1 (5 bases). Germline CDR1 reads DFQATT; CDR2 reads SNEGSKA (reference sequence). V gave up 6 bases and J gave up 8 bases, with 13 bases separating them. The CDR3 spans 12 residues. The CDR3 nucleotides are TGCAGTGCAGGGCGTCGGGGGGAAAAACTGTTTTTT. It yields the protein CSAGRRGEKLFF.

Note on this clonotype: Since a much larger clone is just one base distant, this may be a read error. CDR3 residues: CASSLAVVSPPHF. DNA of the CDR3: TGTGCCAGCAGCTTAGCAGTTGTTTCACCCCCCCACTTT. The rearrangement links TRBV7-2 to TRBJ1-6; D remains unclear. The CDR3 length is 13 residues. In germline, CDR1 is SGHTA, CDR2 FQGNSA.

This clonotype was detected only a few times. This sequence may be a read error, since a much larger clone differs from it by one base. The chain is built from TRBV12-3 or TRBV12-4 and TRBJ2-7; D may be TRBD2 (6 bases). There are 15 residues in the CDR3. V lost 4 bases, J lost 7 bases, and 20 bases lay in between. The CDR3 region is CASSSRVGGQNEQYF. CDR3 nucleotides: TGTGCCAGCAGTTCCCGGGTGGGGGGTCAGAATGAGCAGTACTTC.

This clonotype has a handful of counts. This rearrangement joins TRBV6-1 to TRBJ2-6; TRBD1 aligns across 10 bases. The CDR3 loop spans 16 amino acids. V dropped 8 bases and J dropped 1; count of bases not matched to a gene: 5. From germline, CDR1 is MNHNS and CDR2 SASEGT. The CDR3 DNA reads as TGTGCCAGCGGGGACAGGGGAATGTCTGGGGCCAACGTCCTGACTTTC. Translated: CASGDRGMSGANVLTF.

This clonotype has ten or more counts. The CDR3 bases are TGCAGCGTTGAAGACAGACTTAACTATGGCTACACCTTC. Translated: CSVEDRLNYGYTF. The chain is built from TRBV29-1 and TRBJ1-2; unclear D gene. The V end was cut by 0 bases, the J end by 1 base, with 6 bases between. The CDR3 length is 13 residues. Looked up from germline, CDR1 is SQVTM and CDR2 is ANQGSEA.